Described below is a single TCR beta chain sequence and its context. The table lists this clone with a few counts. Its target antigen remains unknown. Per-base qualities were not stored, and no clone one base away is much larger. The entry originates in a study of blood T cell repertoires in COVID-19 (dated by TCRdb to the early 2020s). Study-wide context: Samples from collaborators originated in the United States, Italy and Spain and spanned both the acute and convalescent phases of COVID-19. The dataset comprised deeply sampled blood TCRbeta repertoires from subjects exposed to, actively infected with, or recovered from COVID-19. Nearly every sample came with metadata listing a de-identified subject ID, COVID-19 status, age in years and sex. The material from the prospective study consisted of cDNA or gDNA derived from T cells, B-cell-depleted T cells, or PBMCs. The repertoires were released in a freely available public database meant as a resource for research on the immune response to SARS-CoV-2. Where HLA class I and class II types were available, the types were taken from metadata supplied by the sample provider, not from assay-based typing. Samples came from the ongoing ImmuneRACE study (first 160 participants) plus 1,254 subjects from 6 global collaborators.

The immunoSEQ Assay, a bias-controlled multiplex PCR, was used to amplify TCRbeta CDR3 regions from genomic DNA. The source study handled its data this way. The number of nucleated cells in each sample was estimated by amplification of reference gene primers within the assay. To quantify the absolute abundance of each unique TCRbeta CDR3 rearrangement, sequence reads were collapsed and filtered. For each sample, productive Simpson clonality was calculated as the square root of Simpson's diversity index across productive rearrangements. Sourced from immuneACCESS, this table was stored by TCRdb with only in-frame sequences that have V and J called. A share of the clones is absent; for the studies checked, an unresolved V gene accounts for under half, and the remainder has no known explanation. V and J calls and clone size are given by that table; D and trimming were obtained from the DNA. This sample comprises 77,000 or so clones, around 72% of them detected only once. Clones ranked in the top ten supply 2.5% to 3% of the sample.

On the study overall, not on this receptor specifically: The quantity of clinical and demographic metadata differed by source and by participant and was supplied without curation.

Each collaborating institution followed its own protocols to collect whole blood in K2EDTA tubes. For TCRbeta analysis, collaborators shipped samples in one of three forms: frozen whole blood, isolated PBMCs, or DNA extracted from either of those sample types. Relative to germline, V is missing 4 bases and J is missing 7 bases, with 13 bases of the junction outside any gene match. From its cysteine to its phenylalanine, the CDR3 spans 17 amino acids. The read is trimmed to its CDR3 DNA, 51 bases read in frame from base 1. CDR1 SGHDT and CDR2 YYEEEE were looked up in the germline V gene. This TCR derives from a human donor with acute or convalescent COVID-19. The donor label of this sample is uncertain. The V and J genes are TRBV5-6 and TRBJ1-6, with TRBD1 identical over 8 junction bases. Sequenced sample: peripheral blood. In nucleotide form, the sequence is TGTGCCAGCAGCGGACCTCTACAGGGGGTCGGGAATTCACCCCTCCACTTT. It translates to CASSGPLQGVGNSPLHF.